The 6 T cell receptor beta chains presented below share a single source sample, sequenced in a study of cytomegalovirus exposure and HLA in healthy donors. PCR was performed using 60 Vbeta and 13 Jbeta primers. TCRdb keeps only in-frame clones here, not all; method: immunoSEQ multiplex PCR. Of roughly 250,000 clones listed, 84% are singletons. The sample comprised PBMCs. The receptors originated from a woman aged 40 to 50 in good health and CMV-seropositive.

The gene calls are TRBV11-2 and TRBJ1-4; 7 bases map to TRBD1. The V gene end was trimmed by 5 bases and the J gene end by 4 bases; junction bases not matched to a gene: 10. The CDR3 spans 16 residues. CDR1 is SGHAT and CDR2 is FQNNGV in the germline V gene. DNA of the CDR3: TGTGCCAGCAGCCCAATACCGGGACAGCTTAATGAAAAACTGTTTTTT. This encodes CASSPIPGQLNEKLFF.

The J gene is TRBJ2-3, the V gene TRBV23-1, with D possibly TRBD1 on 5 matching bases. TRBV23-1 is identified as an open reading frame with a role that is uncertain. The V and J ends lost 7 bases and 6 bases respectively, with 20 bases between them. The CDR3 runs 15 residues. The CDR3 nucleotides are TGCGCCAGCAATAAAGTCGGTAGGTGGGGCGATACGCAGTATTTT. Translation gives CASNKVGRWGDTQYF.

The J gene is TRBJ1-4, the V gene TRBV27; TRBD1 matches at 8 bases. This CDR3 comprises 14 residues. CDR1 and CDR2 from the germline V gene are MNHEY and SMNVEV (reference sequence). J was trimmed by 9 bases and V by 4 bases; bases with no gene match: 7. CDR3 loop: CASSSTGDSQKLFF. CDR3 nucleotide sequence: TGTGCCAGCAGTTCGACAGGGGATTCACAAAAACTGTTTTTT. The complete variable domain, with remaining parts taken from reference TRBV27 and TRBJ1-4, reads EAQVTQNPRYLITVTGKKLTVTCSQNMNHEYMSWYRQDPGLGLRQIYYSMNVEVTDKGDVPEGYKVSRKEKRNFPLILESPSPNQTSLYFCASSSTGDSQKLFFGSGTQLSVL.

The chain uses TRBV4-3 and TRBJ2-3; 9 positions agree with TRBD2. V gave up 1 base and J gave up 5 bases; unmatched junction bases: 10. This CDR3 has 17 residues. The germline V gene encodes CDR1 LGHNA and CDR2 YSLEER. The CDR3 loop is CASSQVEIAGAKDTQYF. In nucleotides, the CDR3 is TGCGCCAGCAGCCAAGTAGAAATAGCGGGAGCAAAAGATACGCAGTATTTT.

J is TRBJ1-1 and V is TRBV19, with D perhaps TRBD1 (5 bases). Germline values: CDR1 LNHDA, CDR2 SQIVND (reference sequence). This CDR3 is 11 amino acids long. V dropped 6 bases and J dropped 11 bases, with 13 bases sitting between them. This CDR3 is CASSLGGSAFF. The CDR3 nucleotides are TGTGCCAGTAGCCTGGGGGGGAGTGCTTTCTTT.

The chain joins TRBV7-8 to TRBJ2-1; TRBD2 agrees at 8 bases. This CDR3 is built from 15 residues. J lost 2 bases, V lost 4 bases, and 4 bases had no gene match. Germline V gene data show CDR1 as SGHVS and CDR2 as FQNEAQ. DNA for the CDR3: TGTGCCAGCAGCTGGTTAGCGGGAACCTACAATGAGCAGTTCTTC. This encodes CASSWLAGTYNEQFF.